A selection of T cell receptor beta chains follows, all from one sample in a study of cytotoxic CD8 clonotypes in ibrutinib-treated CLL. Profiled with immunoSEQ multiplex PCR; TCRdb holds only in-frame clones, not every one. This table holds under 200,000 clones, about 80% found once. Sequenced here: PBMCs, sampled after 24 months of ibrutinib treatment. The receptors shown here come from a human donor with chronic lymphocytic leukemia. Both conserved end residues are part of each CDR3. A D gene is named only where the DNA matches it firmly. Size is stated for part of the rows, as once, few or many counts, or as a class when the clone is expanded.

J | D | V | size | CDR3 | DNA
TRBJ2-7 | . | TRBV29-1 | . | CSLTVGKGYEQYF | TGCAGCCTAACAGTAGGGAAAGGATATGAGCAGTACTTC
TRBJ2-1 | TRBD1 | TRBV6-6 | . | CASTKPGQGYNEQFF | TGTGCCAGCACTAAACCGGGACAGGGGTACAATGAGCAGTTCTTC
TRBJ2-4 | TRBD2 | TRBV10-3 | . | CAISPDGASGSFSVGKNIQYF | TGTGCCATCAGTCCAGACGGGGCTAGCGGGAGTTTCTCGGTGGGCAAAAACATTCAGTACTTC
TRBJ1-5 | . | TRBV18 | . | CASSPPGGQINSNQPQHF | TGTGCCAGCTCACCACCTGGGGGCCAGATAAACAGCAATCAGCCCCAGCATTTT
TRBJ1-2 | TRBD1 | TRBV7-9 | few | CASGIQGGYGYTF | TGTGCCAGCGGTATACAGGGGGGCTATGGCTACACCTTC
TRBJ2-2 | TRBD1 | TRBV2 | . | CASSEKTGHTGELFF | TGTGCCAGCAGTGAGAAGACAGGGCACACCGGGGAGCTGTTTTTT
TRBJ1-1 | . | TRBV27 | . | CASSFAGRNTEAFF | TGTGCCAGCAGTTTCGCAGGTCGGAACACTGAAGCTTTCTTT
TRBJ1-6 | . | TRBV21-1 | . | CASITPGGSYNSPLHF | TGTGCCAGCATAACTCCAGGGGGCTCCTATAATTCACCCCTCCACTTT
TRBJ2-3 | . | TRBV2 | . | CASSGYITDTQYF | TGTGCCAGCAGTGGATACATAACAGATACGCAGTATTTT
TRBJ2-1 | TRBD2 | TRBV28 | . | CASRLAGGLNEQFF | TGTGCCAGCAGGCTAGCGGGAGGGTTGAATGAGCAGTTCTTC
TRBJ1-2 | . | TRBV6-1 | . | CASRLSYGYTF | TGTGCCAGCAGGCTCAGCTATGGCTACACCTTC
TRBJ2-7 | TRBD1 | TRBV5-1 | . | CASSWTGYEQYF | TGCGCCAGCAGCTGGACAGGCTACGAGCAGTACTTC
TRBJ2-1 | TRBD2 | TRBV9 | . | CASSVGPGTRSLEQFF | TGTGCCAGCAGCGTAGGGCCCGGGACTAGGTCTCTCGAGCAGTTCTTC
TRBJ2-5 | TRBD1 | TRBV6-1 | . | CASTSHWTGQETQYF | TGTGCCAGCACCTCACATTGGACAGGGCAAGAGACCCAGTACTTC
TRBJ2-7 | TRBD1 | TRBV6-5 | . | CASSPGTGGDEQYF | TGTGCCAGCAGTCCCGGGACAGGGGGCGACGAGCAGTACTTC
TRBJ2-1 | TRBD2 | TRBV7-3 | . | CASRRTSGSTYEQFF | TGTGCCAGCAGGAGGACTAGCGGGAGTACCTATGAGCAGTTCTTC